This TCR beta chain derives from a study of cytomegalovirus exposure and HLA in healthy donors. TCRdb keeps only in-frame clones here, not all; method: immunoSEQ multiplex PCR. Counted here are roughly 300,000 clones, roughly 88% occurring once; the ten biggest clones make up 0.92%. This CDR3 is 17 amino acids long. Losses at the gene ends were 1 base for V and 0 bases for J; bases not matched to a gene: 5. The germline gives CDR1 SGHAT, CDR2 FQNNGV. This receptor was identified in a woman younger than 30 in good health and CMV-seronegative. Input material: PBMCs. The chain is built from TRBV11-2 and TRBJ2-7; 11 bases are shared with TRBD1. The CDR3 DNA is TGTGCCAGCAGCTTAGGGACAGGGGGCCGATACTCCTACGAGCAGTACTTC. Translated, it gives CASSLGTGGRYSYEQYF. Variable domain in full (rest from reference TRBV11-2 and TRBJ2-7): EAGVAQSPRYKIIEKRQSVAFWCNPISGHATLYWYQQILGQGPKLLIQFQNNGVVDDSQLPKDRFSAERLKGVDSTLKIQPAKLEDSAVYLCASSLGTGGRYSYEQYFGPGTRLTVT.